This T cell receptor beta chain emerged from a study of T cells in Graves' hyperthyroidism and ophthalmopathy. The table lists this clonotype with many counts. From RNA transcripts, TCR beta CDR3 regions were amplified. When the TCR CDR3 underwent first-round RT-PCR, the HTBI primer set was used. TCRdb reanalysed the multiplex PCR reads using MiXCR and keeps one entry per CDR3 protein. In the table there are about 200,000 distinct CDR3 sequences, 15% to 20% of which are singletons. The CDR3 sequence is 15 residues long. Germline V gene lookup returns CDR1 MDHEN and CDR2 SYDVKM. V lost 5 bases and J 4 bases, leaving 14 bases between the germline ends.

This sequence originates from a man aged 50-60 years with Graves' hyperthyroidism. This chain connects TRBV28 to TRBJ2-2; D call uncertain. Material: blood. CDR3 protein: CASSPSSGVTGELFF. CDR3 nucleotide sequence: TGTGCCAGCAGTCCCTCCTCGGGCGTCACCGGGGAGCTGTTTTTT.